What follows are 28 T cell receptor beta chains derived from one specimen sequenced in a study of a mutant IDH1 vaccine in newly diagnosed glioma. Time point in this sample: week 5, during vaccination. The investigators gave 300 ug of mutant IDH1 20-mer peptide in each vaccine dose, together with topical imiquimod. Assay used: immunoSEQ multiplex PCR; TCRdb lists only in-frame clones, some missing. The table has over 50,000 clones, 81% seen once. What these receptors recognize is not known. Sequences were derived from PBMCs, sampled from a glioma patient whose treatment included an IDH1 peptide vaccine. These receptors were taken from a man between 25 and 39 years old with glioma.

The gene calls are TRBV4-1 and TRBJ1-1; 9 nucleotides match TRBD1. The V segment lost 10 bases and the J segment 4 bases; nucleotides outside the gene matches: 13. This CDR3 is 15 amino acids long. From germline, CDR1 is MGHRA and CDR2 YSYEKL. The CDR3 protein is CATSFRRTGATEAFF. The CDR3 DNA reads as TGCGCCACAAGTTTTAGAAGGACAGGGGCCACTGAAGCTTTCTTT.

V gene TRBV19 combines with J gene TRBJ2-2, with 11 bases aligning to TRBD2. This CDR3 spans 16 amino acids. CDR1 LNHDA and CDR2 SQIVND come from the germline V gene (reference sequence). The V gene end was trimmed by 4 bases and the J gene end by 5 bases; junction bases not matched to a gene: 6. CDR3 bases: TGTGCCAGTAGTACCGTAGCGGGGGGGTTAACCGGGGAGCTGTTTTTT. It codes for CASSTVAGGLTGELFF.

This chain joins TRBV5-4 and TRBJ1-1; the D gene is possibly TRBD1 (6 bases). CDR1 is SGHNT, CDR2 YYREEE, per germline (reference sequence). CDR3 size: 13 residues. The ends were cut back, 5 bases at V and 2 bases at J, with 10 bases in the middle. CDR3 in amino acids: CASSSGHNTEAFF. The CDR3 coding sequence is TGTGCCAGCAGTTCGGGACACAACACTGAAGCTTTCTTT.

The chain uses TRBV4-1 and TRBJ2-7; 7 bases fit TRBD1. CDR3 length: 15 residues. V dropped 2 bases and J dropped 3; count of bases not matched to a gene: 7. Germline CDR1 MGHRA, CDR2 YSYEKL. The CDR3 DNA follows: TGCGCCAGCAGCCAATTTCGGACAGGTAGCTACGAGCAGTACTTC. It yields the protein CASSQFRTGSYEQYF.

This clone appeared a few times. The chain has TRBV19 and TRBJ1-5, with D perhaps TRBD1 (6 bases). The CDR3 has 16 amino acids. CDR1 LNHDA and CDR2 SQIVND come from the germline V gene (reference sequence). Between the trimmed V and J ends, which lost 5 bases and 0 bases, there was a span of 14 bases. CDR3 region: CASSAGGAYSNQPQHF. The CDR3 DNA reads TGTGCCAGTAGTGCGGGGGGGGCCTATAGCAATCAGCCCCAGCATTTT.

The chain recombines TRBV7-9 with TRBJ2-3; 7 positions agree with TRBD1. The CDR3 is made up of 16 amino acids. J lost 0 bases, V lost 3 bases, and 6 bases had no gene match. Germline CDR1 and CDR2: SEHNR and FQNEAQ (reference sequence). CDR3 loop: CASSFYRGPSTDTQYF. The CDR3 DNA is TGTGCCAGCAGCTTTTACAGGGGCCCAAGCACAGATACGCAGTATTTT.

The CDR3 DNA reads TGTGCCAGTAGTATAGATCGGGGTGGGACTGAAGCTTTCTTT. It translates to CASSIDRGGTEAFF. The V call is TRBV19, the J call TRBJ1-1; no definite D call. CDR1 is LNHDA and CDR2 is SQIVND in the germline V gene (reference sequence). The CDR3 is 14 amino acids. Trimming pared 0 bases from V and 5 bases from J, leaving 10 bases between.

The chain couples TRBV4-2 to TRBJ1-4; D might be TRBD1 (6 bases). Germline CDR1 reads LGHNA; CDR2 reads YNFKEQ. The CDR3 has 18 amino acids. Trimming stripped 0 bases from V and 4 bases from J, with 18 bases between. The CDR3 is CASSQERLWTALNEKLFF. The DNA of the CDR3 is TGTGCCAGCAGCCAAGAAAGACTCTGGACAGCTCTTAATGAAAAACTGTTTTTT.

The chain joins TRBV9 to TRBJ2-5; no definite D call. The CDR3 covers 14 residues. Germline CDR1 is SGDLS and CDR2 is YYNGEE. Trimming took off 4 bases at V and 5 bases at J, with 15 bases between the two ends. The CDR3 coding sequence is TGTGCCAGCAGCCCTCTCGCGAGGTTGGAGACCCAGTACTTC. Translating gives CASSPLARLETQYF.

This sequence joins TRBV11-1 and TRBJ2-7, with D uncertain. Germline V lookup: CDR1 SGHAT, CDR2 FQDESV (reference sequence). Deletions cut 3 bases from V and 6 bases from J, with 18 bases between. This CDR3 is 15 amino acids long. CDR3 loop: CASSFARITTSEQYF. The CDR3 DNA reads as TGTGCCAGCAGCTTTGCAAGGATCACTACTTCCGAGCAGTACTTC.

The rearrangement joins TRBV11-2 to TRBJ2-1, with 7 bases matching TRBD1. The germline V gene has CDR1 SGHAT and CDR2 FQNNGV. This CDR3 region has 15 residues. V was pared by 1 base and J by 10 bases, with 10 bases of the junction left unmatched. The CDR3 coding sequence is TGTGCCAGCAGCTTAGCTATTGACAGGGAACACGAGCAGTTCTTC. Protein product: CASSLAIDREHEQFF.

This CDR3 reads CASSGITRETQYF. DNA of the CDR3: TGTGCCAGCAGTGGGATCACACGAGAGACCCAGTACTTC. J is TRBJ2-5 and V is TRBV2, with D uncertain. Germline CDR1 SNHLY, CDR2 FYNNEI. The CDR3 is made up of 13 amino acids. V was trimmed by 4 bases and J by 4 bases, leaving 10 bases between them. Full variable domain (remainder filled in from reference TRBV2 and TRBJ2-5): EPEVTQTPSHQVTQMGQEVILRCVPISNHLYFYWYRQILGQKVEFLVSFYNNEISEKSEIFDDQFSVERPDGSNFTLKIRSTKLEDSAMYFCASSGITRETQYFGPGTRLLVL.

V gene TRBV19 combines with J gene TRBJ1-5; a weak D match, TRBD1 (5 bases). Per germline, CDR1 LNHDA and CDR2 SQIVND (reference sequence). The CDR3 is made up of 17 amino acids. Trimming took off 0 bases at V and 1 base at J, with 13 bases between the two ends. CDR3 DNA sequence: TGTGCCAGTAGTATAGAAAGCTTCCAGGGAAGCAATCAGCCCCAGCATTTT. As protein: CASSIESFQGSNQPQHF.

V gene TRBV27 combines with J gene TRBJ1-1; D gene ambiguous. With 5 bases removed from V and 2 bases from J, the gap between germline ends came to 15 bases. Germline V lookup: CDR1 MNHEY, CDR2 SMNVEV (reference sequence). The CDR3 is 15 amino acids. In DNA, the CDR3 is TGTGCCAGCAGTCACCCATACGCCCTAAACACTGAAGCTTTCTTT. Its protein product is CASSHPYALNTEAFF.

The CDR3 nucleotides are TGTGCCAGCAGTTTTCCCGCCGGGACAGGAAGCTACGAGCAGTACTTC. This gives the protein CASSFPAGTGSYEQYF. The gene calls are TRBV28 and TRBJ2-5, with 8 positions matching TRBD1. The J call may not be correct, given that the DNA end is closer to TRBJ2-7. The CDR3 is 16 residues long. Germline lookup yields CDR1 MDHEN and CDR2 SYDVKM.

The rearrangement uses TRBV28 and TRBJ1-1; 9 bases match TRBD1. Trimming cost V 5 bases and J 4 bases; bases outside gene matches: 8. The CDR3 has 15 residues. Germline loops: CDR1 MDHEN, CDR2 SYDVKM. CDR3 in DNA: TGTGCCAGCAGTGTGGGGGGACAGGGCGCCACTGAAGCTTTCTTT. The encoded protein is CASSVGGQGATEAFF.

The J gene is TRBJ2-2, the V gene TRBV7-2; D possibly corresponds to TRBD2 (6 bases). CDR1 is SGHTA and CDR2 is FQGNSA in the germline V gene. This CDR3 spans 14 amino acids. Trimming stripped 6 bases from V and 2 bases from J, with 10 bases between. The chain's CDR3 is CASREGPNTGELFF. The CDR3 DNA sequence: TGTGCCAGCAGGGAGGGTCCCAACACCGGGGAGCTGTTTTTT. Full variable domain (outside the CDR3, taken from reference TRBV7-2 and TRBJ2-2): GAGVSQSPSNKVTEKGKDVELRCDPISGHTALYWYRQSLGQGLEFLIYFQGNSAPDKSGLPSDRFSAERTGGSVSTLTIQRTQQEDSAVYLCASREGPNTGELFFGEGSRLTVL.

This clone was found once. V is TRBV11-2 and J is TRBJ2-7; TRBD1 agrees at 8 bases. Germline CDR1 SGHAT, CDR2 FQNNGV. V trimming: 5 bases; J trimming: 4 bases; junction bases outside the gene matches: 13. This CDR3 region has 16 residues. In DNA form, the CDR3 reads TGTGCCAGCAGCCCGGGGTTGGGGACAGGATCTTACGAGCAGTACTTC. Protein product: CASSPGLGTGSYEQYF.

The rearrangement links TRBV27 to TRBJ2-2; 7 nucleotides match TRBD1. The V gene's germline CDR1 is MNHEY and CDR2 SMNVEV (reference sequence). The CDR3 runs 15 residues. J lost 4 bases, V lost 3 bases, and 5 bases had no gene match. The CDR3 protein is CASSLVTGTTGELFF. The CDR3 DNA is TGTGCCAGCAGTTTGGTGACAGGGACCACCGGGGAGCTGTTTTTT.

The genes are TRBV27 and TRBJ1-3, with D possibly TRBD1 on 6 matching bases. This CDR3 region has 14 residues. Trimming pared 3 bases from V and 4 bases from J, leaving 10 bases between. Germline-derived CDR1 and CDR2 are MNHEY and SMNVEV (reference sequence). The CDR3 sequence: CASSLSGAGNTIYF. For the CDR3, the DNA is TGTGCCAGCAGTTTGTCAGGGGCAGGAAACACCATATATTTT.

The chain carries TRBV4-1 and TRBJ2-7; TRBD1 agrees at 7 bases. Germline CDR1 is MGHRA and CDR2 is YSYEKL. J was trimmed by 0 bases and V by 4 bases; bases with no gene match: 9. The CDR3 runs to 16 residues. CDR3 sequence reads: CASSRRDGQDSYEQYF. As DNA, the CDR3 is TGCGCCAGCAGCCGCCGGGACGGACAGGACTCCTACGAGCAGTACTTC.

In DNA form, the CDR3 reads TGTGCCATCAGTGAGAGCCAAGAGACCCAGTACTTC. Translation gives CAISESQETQYF. The V gene is TRBV10-3, the J gene TRBJ2-5; D uncertain. Per the germline V gene, CDR1 is ENHRY and CDR2 is SYGVKD. The germline V and J ends were trimmed by 2 bases and 1 base, with 2 bases remaining between them. CDR3 size: 12 residues.

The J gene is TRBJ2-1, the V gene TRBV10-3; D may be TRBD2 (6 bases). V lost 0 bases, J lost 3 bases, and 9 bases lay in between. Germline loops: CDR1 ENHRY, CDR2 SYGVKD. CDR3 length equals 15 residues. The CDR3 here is CAISESGGSYNEQFF. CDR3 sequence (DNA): TGTGCCATCAGTGAGTCCGGGGGAAGCTACAATGAGCAGTTCTTC.

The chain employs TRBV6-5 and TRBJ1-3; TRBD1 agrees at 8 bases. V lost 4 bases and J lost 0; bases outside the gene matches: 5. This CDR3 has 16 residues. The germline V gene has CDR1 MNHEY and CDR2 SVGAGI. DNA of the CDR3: TGTGCCAGCAGTTCGACAGGGGCCCACTCTGGAAACACCATATATTTT. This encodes CASSSTGAHSGNTIYF.

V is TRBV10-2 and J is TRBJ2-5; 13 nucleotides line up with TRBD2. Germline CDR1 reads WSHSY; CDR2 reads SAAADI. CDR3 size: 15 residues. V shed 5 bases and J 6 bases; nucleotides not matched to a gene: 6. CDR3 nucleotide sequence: TGCGCCAGCAGTACTACTAGCGGGGGGGAGAAGACCCAGTACTTC. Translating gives CASSTTSGGEKTQYF.

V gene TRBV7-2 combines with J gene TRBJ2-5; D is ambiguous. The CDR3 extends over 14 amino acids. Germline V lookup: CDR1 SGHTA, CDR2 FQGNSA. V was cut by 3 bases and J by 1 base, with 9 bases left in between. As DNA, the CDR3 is TGTGCCAGCAGCTTCAGGAAGGGCCAAGAGACCCAGTACTTC. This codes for CASSFRKGQETQYF.

CDR3 amino acids: CTSSHTTGNQETQYF. The CDR3 nucleotides read TGCACCAGCAGCCACACCACAGGGAACCAAGAGACCCAGTACTTC. The V and J genes are TRBV1 and TRBJ2-5; TRBD1, the D gene given by the table, was not confirmed from the DNA. TRBV1 is a documented pseudogene. The CDR3 totals 15 residues.

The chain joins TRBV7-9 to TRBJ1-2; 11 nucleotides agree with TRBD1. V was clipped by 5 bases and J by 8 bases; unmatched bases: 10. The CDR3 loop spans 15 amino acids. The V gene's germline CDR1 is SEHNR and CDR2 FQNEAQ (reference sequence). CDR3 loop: CASSLPGQGERGYTF. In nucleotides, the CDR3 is TGTGCCAGCAGCCTACCGGGACAGGGGGAGCGAGGCTACACCTTC.